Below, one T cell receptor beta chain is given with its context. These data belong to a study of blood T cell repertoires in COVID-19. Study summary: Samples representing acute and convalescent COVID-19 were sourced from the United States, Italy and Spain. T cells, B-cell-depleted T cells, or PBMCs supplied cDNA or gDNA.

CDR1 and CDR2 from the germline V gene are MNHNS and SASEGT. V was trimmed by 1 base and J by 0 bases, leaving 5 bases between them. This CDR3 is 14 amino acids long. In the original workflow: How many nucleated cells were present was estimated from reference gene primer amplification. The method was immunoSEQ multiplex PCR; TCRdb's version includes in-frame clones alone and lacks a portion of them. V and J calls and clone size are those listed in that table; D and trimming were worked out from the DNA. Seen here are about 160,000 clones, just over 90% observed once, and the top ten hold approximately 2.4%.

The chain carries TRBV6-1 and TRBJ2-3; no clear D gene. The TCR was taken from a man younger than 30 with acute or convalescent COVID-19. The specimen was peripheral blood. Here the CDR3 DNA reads TGTGCCAGCAGTGAAGGTCCTAGCACAGATACGCAGTATTTT. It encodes CASSEGPSTDTQYF.